The 20 T cell receptor beta chains given below trace back to one sample, sequenced in a study of T cells in Graves' hyperthyroidism and ophthalmopathy. Amplification targeted TCR beta CDR3 regions from RNA transcripts. A first-round RT-PCR of the TCR CDR3 used the HTBI primer set. TCRdb recomputed calls from the multiplex PCR reads with MiXCR, one row per CDR3 protein. The sample has nearly 600,000 distinct CDR3 sequences; approximately 15% are singletons. The sample taken for sequencing was blood. Receptor source: a woman in her twenties or thirties with Graves' hyperthyroidism that later progressed to Graves' ophthalmopathy.

At least ten counts were recorded for this clonotype. This sequence joins TRBV30 and TRBJ2-1; tentatively, D is TRBD2 (6 bases). The CDR3 sequence is 14 residues long. V lost 3 bases and J lost 4, with 13 bases in between. The germline V gene has CDR1 GTSNPN and CDR2 SVGIG (reference sequence). This chain's CDR3 is CAWRKAGSYNEQFF. The CDR3 DNA reads as TGTGCCTGGAGAAAGGCGGGATCATACAATGAGCAGTTCTTC.

For this clonotype: This CDR3 is missing its conserved last phenylalanine or tryptophan, likely due to a read error. It is unclear where the CDR3 begins or ends on the DNA, so no DNA is shown, and the CDR3 is as TCRdb lists it. The chain uses TRBV19 and TRBJ1-3. CDR1 and CDR2 (germline): LNHDA, SQIVND (reference sequence). The CDR3 adds up to 13 amino acids, both ends counted. The CDR3 protein is CASRDSSGNTRYV.

This clonotype was observed many times. CDR3 nucleotide sequence: TGTGCCAGCATTTCGAGGGCGGGACTAGCGGGGAATGAGCAGTTCTTC. Its translation is CASISRAGLAGNEQFF. V gene TRBV28 combines with J gene TRBJ2-1; 13 bases line up with TRBD2. This CDR3 has 16 residues. Germline V lookup: CDR1 MDHEN, CDR2 SYDVKM. The ends lost 7 bases at V and 7 bases at J; junction bases unmatched: 10. Full variable domain (remainder filled in from reference TRBV28 and TRBJ2-1): DVKVTQSSRYLVKRTGEKVFLECVQDMDHENMFWYRQDPGLGLRLIYFSYDVKMKEKGDIPEGYSVSREKKERFSLILESASTNQTSMYLCASISRAGLAGNEQFFGPGTRLTVL.

This clonotype occurred many times. The rearrangement links TRBV6-6 to TRBJ2-7; 11 nucleotides match TRBD2. The length of the CDR3 is 15 residues. V trimming: 0 bases; J trimming: 5 bases; junction bases outside the gene matches: 3. The V gene's germline CDR1 is MNHNY and CDR2 SVGAGI (reference sequence). This CDR3 is CASSYSRLAGHEQYF. CDR3 nucleotides: TGTGCCAGCAGTTACTCGAGACTAGCGGGACACGAGCAGTACTTC.

This clonotype appeared many times. The chain combines TRBV27 with TRBJ2-7; 7 positions agree with TRBD1. The ends lost 4 bases at V and 1 base at J; junction bases unmatched: 1. The germline V gene has CDR1 MNHEY and CDR2 SMNVEV (reference sequence). CDR3 length: 13 amino acids. The CDR3 spells CASSYRGSYEQYF. The CDR3 nucleotides are TGTGCCAGCAGTTACAGGGGTTCCTACGAGCAGTACTTC.

This clonotype has only a few counts. The chain carries TRBV9 and TRBJ1-3; the D is unclear. With 3 bases removed from V and 0 bases from J, the gap between germline ends came to 7 bases. CDR3 length equals 14 residues. The germline gives CDR1 SGDLS, CDR2 YYNGEE. The CDR3 DNA follows: TGTGCCAGCAGCGCAGACATCTCTGGAAACACCATATATTTT. It codes for CASSADISGNTIYF.

The chain employs TRBV27 and TRBJ1-2, with 8 bases aligning to TRBD1. The CDR3 is 16 residues long. CDR1 is MNHEY, CDR2 SMNVEV, per germline (reference sequence). The junction had 12 bases not matched to a gene; V was cut back by 5 bases and J by 4 bases. The CDR3 DNA reads TGTGCCAGCAGTCCACCACGCCCACAGGGGGTCTATGGCTACACCTTC. Amino acid sequence: CASSPPRPQGVYGYTF.

At least ten counts were recorded for this clonotype. V usage is TRBV12-3 or TRBV12-4 and J usage is TRBJ1-5; TRBD1 aligns across 10 bases. The CDR3 sequence is 18 residues long. Trimming at V came to 3 bases and at J to 5 bases, leaving 13 bases not matched to a gene. The CDR3 DNA is TGTGCCAGCAGTTTCCCCGCCCCGGGGACAGGGGCCTATCAGCCCCAGCATTTT. Translating gives CASSFPAPGTGAYQPQHF.

The genes are TRBV20-1 and TRBJ2-1; 10 bases match TRBD2. Per the germline V gene, CDR1 is DFQATT and CDR2 is SNEGSKA (reference sequence). Trimming at V came to 1 base and at J to 6 bases, leaving 6 bases not matched to a gene. The CDR3 totals 15 residues. Here the CDR3 reads CSARALAGITNEQFF. The CDR3 region has the DNA TGCAGTGCTAGAGCACTAGCGGGAATTACCAATGAGCAGTTCTTC.

This clonotype was observed many times. V gene TRBV28 combines with J gene TRBJ2-7; D may be TRBD1 or TRBD2 (5 bases each). Trimming removed 6 bases from V and 6 bases from J, with 21 bases in between. Germline CDR1 is MDHEN and CDR2 is SYDVKM. This CDR3 is built from 15 residues. This CDR3 is CASSPGTLLSGEQYF. CDR3 in DNA: TGTGCCAGCAGCCCCGGGACCCTCCTTTCGGGCGAGCAGTACTTC.

This chain links TRBV19 with TRBJ2-1, with a possible D match to TRBD2 (5 bases). This CDR3 has 13 amino acids. V gave up 2 bases and J gave up 6 bases, with 8 bases separating them. Germline V lookup: CDR1 LNHDA, CDR2 SQIVND (reference sequence). CDR3 sequence (DNA): TGTGCCAGTAGTATACGGGGTGGCAATGAGCAGTTCTTC. This codes for CASSIRGGNEQFF.

This clonotype was seen ten or more times. The chain uses TRBV12-5 and TRBJ2-1, with D tentatively TRBD2 (5 bases). With 6 bases removed from V and 9 bases from J, the gap between germline ends came to 6 bases. Per the germline V gene, CDR1 is LGHNT and CDR2 is FRNRAP. This CDR3 is 10 amino acids long. The CDR3 protein is CASGTSEQFF. The CDR3 nucleotides are TGTGCTAGTGGAACTAGTGAGCAGTTCTTC.

This clonotype was seen many times. The rearrangement links TRBV2 to TRBJ2-7; TRBD2 agrees at 10 bases. With V trimmed by 8 bases and J by 2 bases, 6 bases remained unmatched. Germline lookup yields CDR1 SNHLY and CDR2 FYNNEI. This CDR3 is 14 amino acids long. CDR3 region: CASDLGLAAYEQYF. CDR3 sequence (DNA): TGTGCCAGCGACTTAGGACTAGCGGCCTACGAGCAGTACTTC. Drawing the rest from reference TRBV2 and TRBJ2-7, the complete variable domain is EPEVTQTPSHQVTQMGQEVILRCVPISNHLYFYWYRQILGQKVEFLVSFYNNEISEKSEIFDDQFSVERPDGSNFTLKIRSTKLEDSAMYFCASDLGLAAYEQYFGPGTRLTVT.

The chain is built from TRBV3-1 and TRBJ2-2; D not certain. Per germline, CDR1 LGHDT and CDR2 YNNKEL (reference sequence). The CDR3 length is 15 residues. Trimming cost V 5 bases and J 8 bases, with 18 bases left between them. The CDR3 loop reads CASSDLPPPSGELFF. Here the CDR3 DNA reads TGTGCCAGCAGCGATCTACCCCCCCCGTCAGGGGAGCTGTTTTTT.

This clonotype was detected ten times or more. This chain uses TRBV12-5 with TRBJ1-1; D call uncertain. From germline, CDR1 is LGHNT and CDR2 FRNRAP. There are 12 residues in the CDR3. Trimming took off 5 bases at V and 1 base at J, with 5 bases between the two ends. The CDR3 DNA reads as TGTGCTAGTGGTCCTCAGAACACTGAAGCTTTCTTT. This gives the protein CASGPQNTEAFF.

In this sample, this clonotype turned up a few times. The rearrangement uses TRBV6-1 and TRBJ2-7; D remains unclear. CDR1 MNHNS and CDR2 SASEGT come from the germline V gene. The CDR3 is made up of 14 amino acids. The V end was cut by 6 bases, the J end by 3 bases, with 15 bases between. This CDR3 is CASSWVGRSYEQYF. CDR3 in DNA: TGTGCCAGCAGCTGGGTGGGCAGAAGCTACGAGCAGTACTTC.

The chain has TRBV9 and TRBJ1-5, with D possibly matching TRBD1 (5 bases). CDR3 length: 14 residues. Germline loops: CDR1 SGDLS, CDR2 YYNGEE. The V and J ends lost 4 bases and 5 bases respectively, with 13 bases between them. CDR3 nucleotides: TGTGCCAGCAGCTCCCAGGGTTCGGATCAGCCCCAGCATTTT. Translation: CASSSQGSDQPQHF.

This clonotype was seen a handful of times. V is TRBV28 and J is TRBJ2-1; TRBD2 is a possible D gene (6 bases). Trimming left V 3 bases short and J 4 bases short, with 10 bases between. There are 14 residues in the CDR3. Germline V CDR1 and CDR2: MDHEN, SYDVKM. In DNA form, the CDR3 reads TGTGCCAGCAGTTTGCCGACTAGTTACAATGAGCAGTTCTTC. Amino acids: CASSLPTSYNEQFF.

The chain recombines TRBV12-3 or TRBV12-4 with TRBJ2-5, with D tentatively TRBD1 (6 bases). Trimming cost V 3 bases and J 5 bases, with 19 bases left between them. The CDR3 is 16 residues long. The CDR3 is CASSFPRGRGGETQYF. The CDR3 bases are TGTGCCAGCAGTTTTCCCAGGGGCAGGGGCGGGGAGACCCAGTACTTC.

This clonotype was picked up many times. This sequence joins TRBV3-1 and TRBJ1-1; no clear D. The length of the CDR3 is 13 residues. In germline, CDR1 is LGHDT, CDR2 YNNKEL (reference sequence). V dropped 0 bases and J dropped 6 bases, with 8 bases sitting between them. CDR3 region: CASSQDAGSEAFF. CDR3 nucleotides: TGTGCCAGCAGCCAAGACGCCGGATCTGAAGCTTTCTTT.